What follows are 25 T cell receptor beta chains derived from one specimen sequenced in a study of cytomegalovirus exposure and HLA in healthy donors. Both 60 Vbeta primers and 13 Jbeta primers went into the PCR. Sequencing was performed with immunoSEQ multiplex PCR; in TCRdb, only in-frame clones are kept and a portion is missing. The sample includes under 200,000 clones, 84% seen only once; the top ten take around 0.97%. The sequenced sample was PBMCs. The origin of the receptors is a man in his thirties or forties in good health and CMV-seronegative.

The J gene is TRBJ2-5, the V gene TRBV5-1; D may be TRBD1 (5 bases). This CDR3 spans 13 amino acids. V lost 6 bases and J 2 bases, leaving 11 bases between the germline ends. CDR1 SGHRS and CDR2 YFSETQ come from the germline V gene. The DNA of the CDR3 is TGCGCCAGCAACTTCGACAGACAAGAGACCCAGTACTTC. It yields the protein CASNFDRQETQYF.

The CDR3 DNA reads TGTGCCAGCAGCGTATCGTATGGGGATCCGTTAGGGGCTCCTATCTACGAGCAGTACTTC. Translation: CASSVSYGDPLGAPIYEQYF. The V and J genes are TRBV9 and TRBJ2-7; weak D call: TRBD1 (5 bases). The CDR3 is 20 residues long. Germline-derived CDR1 and CDR2 are SGDLS and YYNGEE. V lost 1 base to trimming and J lost 3 bases, with 29 bases between them. Full variable domain (remainder filled in from reference TRBV9 and TRBJ2-7): DSGVTQTPKHLITATGQRVTLRCSPRSGDLSVYWYQQSLDQGLQFLIQYYNGEERAKGNILERFSAQQFPDLHSELNLSSLELGDSALYFCASSVSYGDPLGAPIYEQYFGPGTRLTVT.

The V call is TRBV5-1, the J call TRBJ1-2, with D maybe TRBD1 (6 bases). Germline V CDR1 and CDR2: SGHRS, YFSETQ. The CDR3 is 12 amino acids. The V gene lost 6 bases and the J gene lost 7 bases, with 13 bases spanning the gap. CDR3 sequence (DNA): TGCGCCAGCACGGCAGGGGTGGGTGGCTACACCTTC. Translating gives CASTAGVGGYTF.

The chain employs TRBV4-2 and TRBJ1-3; no firm D call. Between the trimmed V and J ends, which lost 0 bases and 0 bases, there was a span of 6 bases. The CDR3 spans 15 residues. Germline V CDR1 and CDR2: LGHNA, YNFKEQ. CDR3: CASSQDPGSGNTIYF. The CDR3 region has the DNA TGTGCCAGCAGCCAAGATCCAGGCTCTGGAAACACCATATATTTT.

The CDR3 reads CASSQTGVSSPLHF. The CDR3 nucleotides read TGTGCCAGCAGCCAAACAGGGGTCAGCTCACCCCTCCACTTT. The rearrangement uses TRBV14 and TRBJ1-6, with 7 bases aligning to TRBD1. V shed 2 bases, J shed 10 bases, and the junction held 5 bases outside the gene matches. Germline V gives CDR1 SGHDN, CDR2 FVKESK. CDR3 length equals 14 residues.

The chain is built from TRBV5-6 and TRBJ1-5; D gene uncertain. CDR3 length: 14 residues. Per the germline V gene, CDR1 is SGHDT and CDR2 is YYEEEE. V was trimmed by 0 bases and J by 4 bases, leaving 8 bases between them. In DNA, the CDR3 is TGTGCCAGCAGCTTGGTAGGCGGGAATCAGCCCCAGCATTTT. Translating it yields CASSLVGGNQPQHF.

The chain links TRBV11-3 to TRBJ2-3; D might be TRBD1 (6 bases). There are 17 residues in the CDR3. Germline CDR1 SGHNT, CDR2 YENEEA. Between the trimmed V and J ends, which lost 4 bases and 2 bases, there was a span of 19 bases. CDR3 amino acids: CASSSTTGVKYTDTQYF. CDR3 DNA: TGTGCCAGCAGCTCAACGACAGGCGTGAAATACACAGATACGCAGTATTTT.

The chain employs TRBV5-1 and TRBJ2-3; 10 positions match TRBD1. With V trimmed by 4 bases and J by 3 bases, 2 bases remained unmatched. The CDR3 is 14 amino acids. Germline assignment: CDR1 SGHRS and CDR2 YFSETQ. The CDR3 loop reads CASSRGQGTDTQYF. CDR3 sequence (DNA): TGCGCCAGCAGCCGGGGACAGGGGACAGATACGCAGTATTTT.

The V and J genes are TRBV9 and TRBJ2-3; possibly TRBD2 for D (6 bases). Trimming took off 2 bases at V and 2 bases at J, with 12 bases between the two ends. This CDR3 is built from 15 residues. CDR1 and CDR2 from the germline V gene are SGDLS and YYNGEE. CDR3 loop: CASSVGTSLTDTQYF. For the CDR3, the DNA is TGTGCCAGCAGCGTCGGGACTTCCCTCACAGATACGCAGTATTTT. The full variable domain, in which reference TRBV9 and TRBJ2-3 provide the parts outside the CDR3, is DSGVTQTPKHLITATGQRVTLRCSPRSGDLSVYWYQQSLDQGLQFLIQYYNGEERAKGNILERFSAQQFPDLHSELNLSSLELGDSALYFCASSVGTSLTDTQYFGPGTRLTVL.

The chain carries TRBV19 and TRBJ2-1; perhaps TRBD1 as D (5 bases). The germline gives CDR1 LNHDA, CDR2 SQIVND (reference sequence). This CDR3 contains 15 residues. Trimming shortened V by 3 bases and J by 4 bases, and 13 bases separated the two germline ends. The CDR3 DNA reads as TGTGCCAGTAGTATTAAATTACAGGAGTACAATGAGCAGTTCTTC. Amino acid sequence: CASSIKLQEYNEQFF.

This clone was found once. The rearrangement uses TRBV6-6 and TRBJ2-7; TRBD1 is a possible D gene (6 bases). The V end was cut by 6 bases, the J end by 7 bases, with 19 bases between. Germline V CDR1 and CDR2: MNHNY, SVGAGI (reference sequence). This CDR3 has 14 amino acids. CDR3 nucleotides: TGTGCCAGCAGCTTCCGGGCAGGGGTGGGAGAGCAGTACTTC. Its translation: CASSFRAGVGEQYF.

This chain links TRBV6-5 with TRBJ1-1; a possible D gene is TRBD1 (6 bases). This CDR3 comprises 15 residues. CDR1 and CDR2 (germline): MNHEY, SVGAGI. V gave up 2 bases and J gave up 5 bases, with 15 bases separating them. This CDR3 is CASSYTSTGVTEAFF. The CDR3 DNA reads TGTGCCAGCAGTTACACCTCGACAGGTGTTACTGAAGCTTTCTTT.

The rearrangement uses TRBV9 and TRBJ2-1; a possible D gene is TRBD1 (5 bases). CDR1 SGDLS and CDR2 YYNGEE come from the germline V gene. Trimming removed 3 bases from V and 8 bases from J, with 15 bases in between. The CDR3 spans 14 residues. CDR3 region: CASSAGLVGHEQFF. The DNA for the CDR3 is TGTGCCAGCAGCGCCGGTCTTGTGGGGCATGAGCAGTTCTTC.

J is TRBJ2-7 and V is TRBV11-2; 7 positions match TRBD1. The CDR3 spans 13 residues. Germline V lookup: CDR1 SGHAT, CDR2 FQNNGV. The V segment lost 4 bases and the J segment 4 bases; nucleotides outside the gene matches: 4. CDR3 coding DNA: TGTGCCAGCAGCTCGACAGGGAGTTACGAGCAGTACTTC. Protein product: CASSSTGSYEQYF.

V usage is TRBV9 and J usage is TRBJ2-1, with a weak D call TRBD2 (6 bases). CDR1 and CDR2 from the germline V gene are SGDLS and YYNGEE. Trimming shortened V by 0 bases and J by 8 bases, and 15 bases separated the two germline ends. CDR3 length equals 15 residues. The CDR3 nucleotides read TGTGCCAGCAGCGTAGCTGCGGGAAAGGGCTATGAGCAGTTCTTC. It is translated as CASSVAAGKGYEQFF.

The chain recombines TRBV30 with TRBJ2-5, with D unresolved. The V end lost 4 bases, the J end lost 4 bases, and 13 bases lay between the germline ends. CDR3 length: 13 amino acids. The germline V gene encodes CDR1 GTSNPN and CDR2 SVGIG (reference sequence). The CDR3 spells CAWTGFKAETQYF. For the CDR3, the DNA is TGTGCCTGGACAGGTTTTAAGGCAGAGACCCAGTACTTC.

The rearrangement uses TRBV10-2 and TRBJ1-6; tentatively, D is TRBD1 (6 bases). CDR1 is WSHSY and CDR2 is SAAADI in the germline V gene. The V and J ends lost 3 bases and 10 bases respectively, with 16 bases between them. The CDR3 loop spans 15 amino acids. The CDR3: CASSEFGPGESPLHF. The CDR3 DNA reads as TGCGCCAGCAGTGAATTTGGGCCAGGGGAATCACCCCTCCACTTT.

The chain couples TRBV7-2 to TRBJ1-1; D gene unclear. With 11 bases removed from V and 11 bases from J, the gap between germline ends came to 15 bases. Germline V gene data show CDR1 as SGHTA and CDR2 as FQGNSA. CDR3 size: 10 residues. The CDR3 nucleotides read TGTGCCCCATGGTCGCCGGGGGCTTTCTTT. It translates to CAPWSPGAFF.

This clone was observed a single time. The rearrangement links TRBV27 to TRBJ2-3, with 8 bases aligning to TRBD2. CDR3 length: 18 amino acids. The V gene's germline CDR1 is MNHEY and CDR2 SMNVEV (reference sequence). The V gene end was trimmed by 3 bases and the J gene end by 2 bases; junction bases not matched to a gene: 13. CDR3 region: CASSLARAGGRNTDTQYF. In DNA form, the CDR3 reads TGTGCCAGCAGTTTGGCACGAGCGGGCGGGAGGAACACAGATACGCAGTATTTT.

The chain uses TRBV13 and TRBJ1-1; 7 bases align to TRBD1. V lost 5 bases, J lost 1 base, and 4 bases stayed unmatched. The CDR3 has 14 amino acids. Germline V CDR1 and CDR2: PRHDT, FYEKMQ (reference sequence). CDR3 coding DNA: TGTGCCAGCAGCCCGACAGGGAGGAACACTGAAGCTTTCTTT. This translates into CASSPTGRNTEAFF.

The chain is built from TRBV4-3 and TRBJ2-7, with a tentative D call TRBD2 (5 bases). The germline gives CDR1 LGHNA, CDR2 YSLEER. The CDR3 is 17 amino acids. V was cut by 0 bases and J by 1 base, with 16 bases left in between. DNA of the CDR3: TGCGCCAGCAGCCAAGATTGGTTTGGCGGGCAATCCTACGAGCAGTACTTC. Its protein product is CASSQDWFGGQSYEQYF.

This clone has only one observation. The chain recombines TRBV6-7 with TRBJ1-4; D not certain. TRBV6-7 is recorded as an ORF, its role being uncertain. V was cut by 4 bases and J by 0 bases, with 12 bases left in between. The CDR3 length is 16 residues. CDR3 protein: CASSSKTSATNEKLFF. CDR3 in DNA: TGTGCCAGCAGTTCGAAAACATCTGCAACTAATGAAAAACTGTTTTTT.

The chain is built from TRBV12-5 and TRBJ2-1; the match to TRBD1 covers 10 bases. The CDR3 runs 15 residues. The trim removed 3 bases at V and 8 bases at J, leaving 7 bases unmatched. CDR1 and CDR2 from the germline V gene are LGHNT and FRNRAP. The CDR3 DNA is TGTGCTAGTGGTTTTCGACAGGGGGCTGTAGATGAGCAGTTCTTC. Encoded protein: CASGFRQGAVDEQFF.

This clone has only a few counts. This chain links TRBV5-4 with TRBJ2-3; perhaps TRBD1 as D (5 bases). V lost 5 bases and J 1 base, leaving 14 bases between the germline ends. This CDR3 has 15 amino acids. In germline, CDR1 is SGHNT, CDR2 YYREEE (reference sequence). For the CDR3, the DNA is TGTGCCAGCAGTCTCGTGCTACAGGGCACAGATACGCAGTATTTT. Translation gives CASSLVLQGTDTQYF.

This chain uses TRBV6-5 with TRBJ2-7; 8 bases match TRBD2. The junction had 11 bases not matched to a gene; V was cut back by 6 bases and J by 4 bases. The germline CDR1 and CDR2 sequences are MNHEY and SVGAGI. The CDR3 is 15 residues long. CDR3 protein: CASSPRSGGTYEQYF. CDR3 sequence (DNA): TGTGCCAGCAGCCCTCGGAGCGGGGGAACTTACGAGCAGTACTTC.